The 24 T cell receptor beta chains in this list originate from one sample, sequenced in a study of T cells after yellow fever vaccination (dated by TCRdb to the late 2010s). Receptor amplification or capture employed 5' RACE. Sequencing was performed on an Illumina HiSeq 2500. TCRdb trimmed the raw reads at Q25, called clones with MiXCR and kept productive beta chains. Rows matching on CDR3 protein sequence are summarized as one entry with the most common DNA and genes. Counted in this sample were about 300,000 distinct CDR3 sequences; 6.8% of them appeared once. The ten largest make up over 15% of the sample. Taken with the paper, the label for treatment or condition translates to: live attenuated yellow fever vaccine strain. This specimen was PBMCs, taken roughly 45 days after the first yellow fever vaccination. The receptor set was obtained from a man younger than 35 who received the YFV17D yellow fever vaccine.

This clonotype occurred a few times. The genes are TRBV28 and TRBJ2-6; 7 bases align to TRBD1. The CDR3 is 18 amino acids. Germline CDR1 reads MDHEN; CDR2 reads SYDVKM. J was trimmed by 0 bases and V by 6 bases; bases with no gene match: 11. The CDR3 DNA is TGTGCCAGCAGACCTGACAGGGTCCGCTTCTCTGGGGCCAACGTCCTGACTTTC. Translation gives CASRPDRVRFSGANVLTF.

The genes are TRBV20-1 and TRBJ2-1, with 9 bases identical to TRBD2. CDR3 size: 14 residues. Germline values: CDR1 DFQATT, CDR2 SNEGSKA (reference sequence). J gave up 6 bases and V 6 bases, and 9 bases lay outside the gene matches. Written as DNA, the CDR3 is TGCAGTGCCCCGGCCAGCGGGGGGTTCAATGAGCAGTTCTTC. Translating it yields CSAPASGGFNEQFF.

This clonotype was seen at least ten times. The rearrangement joins TRBV5-5 to TRBJ2-1, with a possible D match to TRBD2 (6 bases). V was cut by 4 bases and J by 9 bases, with 20 bases left in between. Germline CDR1 reads SGHKS; CDR2 reads YYEKEE (reference sequence). CDR3 length: 15 amino acids. The CDR3 DNA reads TGTGCCAGCAGCCCGCTGGGGGGTCTCGTGAGTGAGCAGTTCTTC. This sequence encodes CASSPLGGLVSEQFF.

This clonotype was seen a handful of times. CDR3 in DNA: TGTGCCAGCAGCTTGAGGCTAGAAGAGACCCAGTACTTC. It is translated as CASSLRLEETQYF. The chain couples TRBV5-4 to TRBJ2-5; D gene unclear. Germline V gene sequence: CDR1 SGHNT, CDR2 YYREEE (reference sequence). Trimming removed 1 base at V and 3 bases at J, with 7 bases between. This CDR3 has 13 residues. The variable domain in full, with the rest retrieved from reference TRBV5-4 and TRBJ2-5, is ETGVTQSPTHLIKTRGQQVTLRCSSQSGHNTVSWYQQALGQGPQFIFQYYREEENGRGNFPPRFSGLQFPNYSSELNVNALELDDSALYLCASSLRLEETQYFGPGTRLLVL.

Only a few counts were recorded for this clonotype. The V and J genes are TRBV5-1 and TRBJ1-1, with D tentatively TRBD1 (5 bases). Germline CDR1 SGHRS, CDR2 YFSETQ. V was clipped by 4 bases and J by 4 bases, with 23 bases between them. The CDR3 consists of 17 residues. Here the CDR3 reads CASSPNKGARGVTEAFF. The CDR3 bases are TGCGCCAGCAGCCCTAACAAAGGGGCAAGAGGGGTCACTGAAGCTTTCTTT.

This clonotype was recorded a few times. The chain couples TRBV11-2 to TRBJ2-1; D might be TRBD1 or TRBD2, each matching 5 bases. The V end was cut by 1 base, the J end by 3 bases, with 7 bases between. The CDR3 is 14 amino acids. Germline V gene sequence: CDR1 SGHAT, CDR2 FQNNGV. CDR3 region: CASSLVGDYNEQFF. The DNA for the CDR3 is TGTGCCAGCAGCTTAGTGGGGGACTACAATGAGCAGTTCTTC. Full variable domain (remainder filled in from reference TRBV11-2 and TRBJ2-1): EAGVAQSPRYKIIEKRQSVAFWCNPISGHATLYWYQQILGQGPKLLIQFQNNGVVDDSQLPKDRFSAERLKGVDSTLKIQPAKLEDSAVYLCASSLVGDYNEQFFGPGTRLTVL.

This clonotype was observed a few times. V and J are TRBV12-3 or TRBV12-4 and TRBJ2-5, with D possibly matching TRBD1 (6 bases). This CDR3 contains 19 residues. V lost 5 bases and J 5 bases, leaving 30 bases between the germline ends. The CDR3 nucleotides are TGTGCCAGCAGTACCTACCAACAGGGCCAGGGGTTCGCCGGGGAGACCCAGTACTTC. This sequence encodes CASSTYQQGQGFAGETQYF.

The genes are TRBV24-1 and TRBJ2-1; D is perhaps TRBD1 or TRBD2 (5 bases each). The germline gives CDR1 KGHDR, CDR2 SFDVKD. Trimming cost V 3 bases and J 0 bases, with 17 bases left between them. The CDR3 loop spans 18 amino acids. The chain's CDR3 is CATSDPLKGRNSYNEQFF. CDR3 in DNA: TGTGCCACCAGTGATCCCTTAAAGGGACGGAACTCCTACAATGAGCAGTTCTTC.

The CDR3 reads CASSPAGLVPYNEQFF. As DNA, the CDR3 is TGTGCCAGCAGCCCCGCGGGGCTAGTTCCCTACAATGAGCAGTTCTTC. The chain combines TRBV5-4 with TRBJ2-1, with D tentatively TRBD2 (6 bases). This CDR3 comprises 16 residues. The V gene's germline CDR1 is SGHNT and CDR2 YYREEE (reference sequence). The germline V and J ends were trimmed by 4 bases and 2 bases, with 16 bases remaining between them.

This clonotype has ten or more counts. V usage is TRBV4-3 and J usage is TRBJ1-2; no firm D call. V lost 0 bases and J lost 2, with 13 bases in between. This CDR3 is built from 16 residues. CDR1 is LGHNA and CDR2 is YSLEER in the germline V gene. CDR3 sequence reads: CASSQERTTPNYGYTF. Written as DNA, the CDR3 is TGCGCCAGCAGCCAAGAACGAACGACACCCAACTATGGCTACACCTTC.

This clonotype was seen only a few times. This rearrangement joins TRBV7-6 to TRBJ1-1; a weak D match, TRBD1 (5 bases). The CDR3 totals 17 residues. V shed 1 base and J shed 4 bases, with 19 bases lying between them. Germline-derived CDR1 and CDR2 are SGHVS and FNYEAQ. CDR3 residues: CASSLVAGGGLGTEAFF. The DNA of the CDR3 is TGTGCCAGCAGCTTAGTAGCGGGGGGGGGACTTGGCACTGAAGCTTTCTTT.

This clonotype appeared many times. The genes are TRBV4-1 and TRBJ1-2; D is unresolved. The CDR3 is 13 residues long. The germline V gene encodes CDR1 MGHRA and CDR2 YSYEKL. V was cut by 1 base and J by 2 bases, with 5 bases left in between. CDR3 sequence: CASSQVGNYGYTF. CDR3 in DNA: TGCGCCAGCAGCCAAGTAGGGAACTATGGCTACACCTTC.

This clonotype was counted a few times. The V call is TRBV20-1, the J call TRBJ2-3, with unresolved D. V gave up 6 bases and J gave up 1 base, with 11 bases separating them. Germline V gene data show CDR1 as DFQATT and CDR2 as SNEGSKA (reference sequence). This CDR3 has 13 residues. CDR3 protein: CSASLWGTDTQYF. The DNA for the CDR3 is TGCAGTGCCTCCTTATGGGGCACAGATACGCAGTATTTT.

This clonotype has only a few counts. V and J are TRBV6-5 and TRBJ1-5, with D unresolved. Germline V CDR1 and CDR2: MNHEY, SVGAGI. The CDR3 length is 13 residues. The V and J ends lost 3 bases and 8 bases respectively, with 11 bases between them. The CDR3 DNA reads TGTGCCAGCAGTTATAAGGGCTCGGAGCCCCAGCATTTT. Protein sequence: CASSYKGSEPQHF.

Ten or more counts support this clonotype. The V and J genes are TRBV9 and TRBJ2-1; D gene uncertain. V was shortened by 4 bases and J by 3 bases, with 5 bases between the two germline ends. The CDR3 consists of 12 residues. CDR1 is SGDLS and CDR2 is YYNGEE in the germline V gene. CDR3 nucleotide sequence: TGTGCCAGCAGCCCGCGCTACAATGAGCAGTTCTTC. It encodes CASSPRYNEQFF.

There are many counts of this clonotype. The rearrangement joins TRBV28 to TRBJ2-7, with D tentatively TRBD1 or TRBD2 (5 bases each). From germline, CDR1 is MDHEN and CDR2 SYDVKM. CDR3 length: 13 amino acids. V was cut by 6 bases and J by 3 bases, with 12 bases left in between. The DNA for the CDR3 is TGTGCCAGCAGGTCCGGGACCAACTACGAGCAGTACTTC. Encoded protein: CASRSGTNYEQYF.

The rearrangement joins TRBV7-8 to TRBJ2-7; a possible D gene is TRBD2 (5 bases). V was shortened by 4 bases and J by 5 bases, with 21 bases between the two germline ends. Germline assignment: CDR1 SGHVS and CDR2 FQNEAQ. There are 16 residues in the CDR3. CDR3 region: CASSSRTPGVVHEQYV. CDR3 coding DNA: TGTGCCAGCAGCTCCCGGACTCCCGGGGTGGTCCACGAGCAGTACGTC.

A note on this clonotype: This may arise from a read error, as a much more abundant clone is one base away. The chain employs TRBV20-1 and TRBJ1-2, with 9 bases lining up with TRBD1. J lost 1 base, V lost 5 bases, and 11 bases had no gene match. Germline CDR1 reads DFQATT; CDR2 reads SNEGSKA (reference sequence). CDR3 length: 16 amino acids. For the CDR3, the DNA is TGCAGTGCTTTAGGGACAGGGTTTACAGATAACTATGGCTACACCTTC. Translation gives CSALGTGFTDNYGYTF.

This chain uses TRBV27 with TRBJ2-7; D perhaps matches TRBD2 (5 bases). Trimming shortened V by 3 bases and J by 2 bases, and 11 bases separated the two germline ends. Germline V gene sequence: CDR1 MNHEY, CDR2 SMNVEV (reference sequence). This CDR3 comprises 14 residues. As DNA, the CDR3 is TGTGCCAGCAGTTTGGGTGCGGGTCCCTACGAGCAGTACGTC. It codes for CASSLGAGPYEQYV.

This clonotype was observed many times. V usage is TRBV7-2 and J usage is TRBJ2-1; 16 bases fit TRBD2. This CDR3 spans 17 amino acids. CDR1 is SGHTA, CDR2 FQGNSA, per germline. The junction had 10 bases not matched to a gene; V was cut back by 4 bases and J by 10 bases. DNA for the CDR3: TGTGCCAGCAGCTCCAGACAGGGACTAGCGGGGGGGTCCGAGCAGTTCTTC. It yields the protein CASSSRQGLAGGSEQFF.

The DNA for the CDR3 is TGTGCCAGCAGCTCCCGCGGAACCGCAGATACGCAGTATTTT. Its translation: CASSSRGTADTQYF. The chain couples TRBV5-6 to TRBJ2-3, with D unresolved. Trimming pared 3 bases from V and 4 bases from J, leaving 12 bases between. This CDR3 region has 14 residues. Germline lookup yields CDR1 SGHDT and CDR2 YYEEEE.

The V gene is TRBV14, the J gene TRBJ2-5; no firm D call. The CDR3 sequence is 16 residues long. Germline CDR1 and CDR2: SGHDN and FVKESK. V dropped 1 base and J dropped 4 bases, with 16 bases sitting between them. CDR3 residues: CASSQVRQALGETQYF. The CDR3 nucleotides are TGTGCCAGCAGCCAAGTGCGGCAGGCCCTAGGAGAGACCCAGTACTTC.

The chain carries TRBV6-5 and TRBJ1-2; TRBD1 is a possible D gene (6 bases). Germline values: CDR1 MNHEY, CDR2 SVGAGI. The CDR3 contains 15 residues. Trimming removed 0 bases from V and 7 bases from J, with 15 bases in between. The CDR3 DNA sequence: TGTGCCAGCAGTTACTCGAGGGGGGGGGGATCTGGCTACACCTTC. Amino acid sequence: CASSYSRGGGSGYTF.

This clonotype was observed a handful of times. V and J are TRBV2 and TRBJ2-7, with D possibly TRBD1 on 6 matching bases. The CDR3 has 16 amino acids. Germline V lookup: CDR1 SNHLY, CDR2 FYNNEI. Between the trimmed V and J ends, which lost 4 bases and 3 bases, there was a span of 19 bases. CDR3 sequence: CASSVGRGQLNYEQYF. The CDR3 nucleotides read TGTGCCAGCAGTGTGGGTAGGGGACAACTGAACTACGAGCAGTACTTC.